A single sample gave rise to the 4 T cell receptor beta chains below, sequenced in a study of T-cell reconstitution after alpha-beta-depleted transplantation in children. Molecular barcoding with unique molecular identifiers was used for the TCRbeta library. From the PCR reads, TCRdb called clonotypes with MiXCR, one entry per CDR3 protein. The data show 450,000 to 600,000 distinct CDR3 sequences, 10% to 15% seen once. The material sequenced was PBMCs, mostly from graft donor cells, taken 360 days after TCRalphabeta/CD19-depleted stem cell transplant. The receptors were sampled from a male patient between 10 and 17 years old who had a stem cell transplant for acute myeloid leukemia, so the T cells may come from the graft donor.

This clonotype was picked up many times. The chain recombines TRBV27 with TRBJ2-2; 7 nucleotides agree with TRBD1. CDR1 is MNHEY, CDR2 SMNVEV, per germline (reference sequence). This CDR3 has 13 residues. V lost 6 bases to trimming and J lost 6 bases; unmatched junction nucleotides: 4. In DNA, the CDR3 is TGTGCCAGCAGCCACAGGGGTTCCGGGGAGCTGTTTTTT. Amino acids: CASSHRGSGELFF.

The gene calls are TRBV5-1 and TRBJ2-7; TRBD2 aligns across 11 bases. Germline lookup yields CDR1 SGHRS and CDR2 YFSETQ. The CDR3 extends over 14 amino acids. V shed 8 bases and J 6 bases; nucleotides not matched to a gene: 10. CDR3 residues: CASSPGLAASEQYF. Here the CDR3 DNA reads TGCGCCAGTTCGCCGGGACTAGCGGCCTCCGAGCAGTACTTC.

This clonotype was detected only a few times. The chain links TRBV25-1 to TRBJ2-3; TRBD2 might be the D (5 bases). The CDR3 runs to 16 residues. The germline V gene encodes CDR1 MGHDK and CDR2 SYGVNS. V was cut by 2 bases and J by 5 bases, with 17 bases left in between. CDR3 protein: CASSEVGYPGGDTQYF. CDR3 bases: TGTGCCAGCAGTGAAGTCGGCTATCCCGGAGGAGATACGCAGTATTTT.

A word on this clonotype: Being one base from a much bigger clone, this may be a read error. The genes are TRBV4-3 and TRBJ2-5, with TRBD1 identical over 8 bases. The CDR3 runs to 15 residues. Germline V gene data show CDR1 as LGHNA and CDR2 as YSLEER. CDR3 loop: CASSHYRGYQDTQYF. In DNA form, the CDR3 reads TGCGCCAGCAGCCATTACAGGGGGTACCAAGATACCCAGTACTTC.